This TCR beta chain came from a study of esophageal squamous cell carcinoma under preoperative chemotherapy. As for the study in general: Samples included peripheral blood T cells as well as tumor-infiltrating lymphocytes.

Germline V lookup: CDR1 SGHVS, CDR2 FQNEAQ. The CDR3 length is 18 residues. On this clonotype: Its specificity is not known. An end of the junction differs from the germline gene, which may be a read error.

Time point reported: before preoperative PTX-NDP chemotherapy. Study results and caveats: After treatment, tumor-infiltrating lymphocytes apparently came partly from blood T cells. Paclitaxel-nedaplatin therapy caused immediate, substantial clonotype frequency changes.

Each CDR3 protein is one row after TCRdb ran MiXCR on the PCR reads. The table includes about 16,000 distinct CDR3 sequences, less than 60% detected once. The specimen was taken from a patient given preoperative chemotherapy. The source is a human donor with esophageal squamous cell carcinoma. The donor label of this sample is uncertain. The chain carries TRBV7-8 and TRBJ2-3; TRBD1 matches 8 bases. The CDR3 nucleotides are TGTGCCAGCAGCTTAGAGGCCAGGGGGCGGGAAGGCAACCATACGCAGTATTTC. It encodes CASSLEARGREGNHTQYF.